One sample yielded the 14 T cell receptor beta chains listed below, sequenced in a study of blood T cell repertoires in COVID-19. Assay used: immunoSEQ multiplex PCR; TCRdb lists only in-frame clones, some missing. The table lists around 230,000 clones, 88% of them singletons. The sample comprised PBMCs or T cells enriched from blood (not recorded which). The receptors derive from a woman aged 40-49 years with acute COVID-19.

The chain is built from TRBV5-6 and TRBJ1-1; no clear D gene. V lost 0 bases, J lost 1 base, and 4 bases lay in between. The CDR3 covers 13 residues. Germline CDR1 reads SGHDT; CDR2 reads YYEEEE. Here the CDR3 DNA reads TGTGCCAGCAGCTTGGGCAGGAACACTGAAGCTTTCTTT. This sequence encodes CASSLGRNTEAFF.

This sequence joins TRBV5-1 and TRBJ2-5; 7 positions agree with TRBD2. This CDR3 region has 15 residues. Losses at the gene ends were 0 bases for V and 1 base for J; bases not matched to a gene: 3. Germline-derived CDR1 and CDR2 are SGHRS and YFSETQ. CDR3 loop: CASSLEGGGQETQYF. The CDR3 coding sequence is TGCGCCAGCAGCTTGGAGGGCGGGGGCCAAGAGACCCAGTACTTC.

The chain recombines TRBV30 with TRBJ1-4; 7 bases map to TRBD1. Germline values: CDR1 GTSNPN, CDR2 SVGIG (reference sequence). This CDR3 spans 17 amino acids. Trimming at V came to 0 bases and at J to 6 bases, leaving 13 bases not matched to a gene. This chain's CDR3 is CAWSVPVGSGGYEKLFF. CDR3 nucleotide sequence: TGTGCCTGGAGTGTACCGGTTGGGTCAGGGGGTTATGAAAAACTGTTTTTT.

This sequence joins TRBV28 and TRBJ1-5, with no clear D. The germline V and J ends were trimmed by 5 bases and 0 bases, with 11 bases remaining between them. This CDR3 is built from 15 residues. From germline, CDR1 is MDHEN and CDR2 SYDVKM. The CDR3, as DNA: TGTGCCAGCAGTCCCAGCGGCTATAGCAATCAGCCCCAGCATTTT. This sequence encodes CASSPSGYSNQPQHF.

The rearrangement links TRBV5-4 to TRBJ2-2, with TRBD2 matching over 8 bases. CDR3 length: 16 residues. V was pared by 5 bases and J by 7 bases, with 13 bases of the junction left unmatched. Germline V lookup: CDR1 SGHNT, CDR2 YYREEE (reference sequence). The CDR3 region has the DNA TGTGCCAGCAGGCTCCTCCGGGGGGGGGCCGGCGGGGAGCTGTTTTTT. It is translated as CASRLLRGGAGGELFF.

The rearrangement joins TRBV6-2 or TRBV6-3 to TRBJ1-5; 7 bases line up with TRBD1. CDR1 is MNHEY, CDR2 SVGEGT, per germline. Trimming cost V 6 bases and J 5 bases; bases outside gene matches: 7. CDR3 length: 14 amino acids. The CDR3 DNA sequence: TGTGCCAGCAGCGCGGTAGGGGGCGATCAGCCCCAGCATTTT. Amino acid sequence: CASSAVGGDQPQHF.

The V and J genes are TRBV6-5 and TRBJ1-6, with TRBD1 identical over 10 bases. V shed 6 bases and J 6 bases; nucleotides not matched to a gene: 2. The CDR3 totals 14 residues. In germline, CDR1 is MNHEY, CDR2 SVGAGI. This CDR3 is CASRTGGLNSPLHF. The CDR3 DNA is TGTGCCAGCAGGACAGGGGGCCTTAATTCACCCCTCCACTTT.

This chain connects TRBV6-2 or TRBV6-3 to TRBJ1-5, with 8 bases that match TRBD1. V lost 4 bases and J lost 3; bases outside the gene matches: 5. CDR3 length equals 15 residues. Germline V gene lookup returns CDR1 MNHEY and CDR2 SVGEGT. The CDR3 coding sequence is TGTGCCAGCAGTTCAGGGGGCATTCACAATCAGCCCCAGCATTTT. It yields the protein CASSSGGIHNQPQHF.

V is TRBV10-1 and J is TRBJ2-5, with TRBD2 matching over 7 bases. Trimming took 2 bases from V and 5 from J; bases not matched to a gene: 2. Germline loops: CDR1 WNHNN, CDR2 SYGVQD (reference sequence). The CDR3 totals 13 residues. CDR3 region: CASSETSVETQYF. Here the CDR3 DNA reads TGCGCCAGCAGTGAGACTAGCGTGGAGACCCAGTACTTC.

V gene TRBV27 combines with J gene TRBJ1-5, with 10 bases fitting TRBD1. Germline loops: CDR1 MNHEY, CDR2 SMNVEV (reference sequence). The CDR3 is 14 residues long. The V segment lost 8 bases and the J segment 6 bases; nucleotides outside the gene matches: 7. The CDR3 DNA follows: TGTGCCAGCGCCCGACAGGGGGCCGGTCAGCCCCAGCATTTT. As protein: CASARQGAGQPQHF.

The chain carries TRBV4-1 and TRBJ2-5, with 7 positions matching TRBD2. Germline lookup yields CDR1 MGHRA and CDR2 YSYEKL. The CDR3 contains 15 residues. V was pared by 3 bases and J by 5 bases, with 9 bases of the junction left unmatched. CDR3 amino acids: CASSQSWGGTETQYF. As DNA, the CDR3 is TGCGCCAGCAGCCAGTCCTGGGGAGGGACGGAGACCCAGTACTTC.

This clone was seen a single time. CDR3 protein: CASSLAGTGKETQYF. The CDR3 nucleotides read TGTGCCAGCAGCTTAGCTGGGACAGGGAAAGAGACCCAGTACTTC. The V gene is TRBV7-2, the J gene TRBJ2-5; 9 bases align to TRBD1. The J segment lost 3 bases and the V segment lost 0 bases, leaving 2 bases of the junction unmatched. The germline gives CDR1 SGHTA, CDR2 FQGNSA. CDR3 size: 15 residues.

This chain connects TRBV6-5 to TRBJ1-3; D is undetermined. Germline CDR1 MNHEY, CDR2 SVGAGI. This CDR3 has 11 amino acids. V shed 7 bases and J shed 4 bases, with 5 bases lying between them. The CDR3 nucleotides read TGTGCCAGCACCTTCGGAAACACCATATATTTT. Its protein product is CASTFGNTIYF.

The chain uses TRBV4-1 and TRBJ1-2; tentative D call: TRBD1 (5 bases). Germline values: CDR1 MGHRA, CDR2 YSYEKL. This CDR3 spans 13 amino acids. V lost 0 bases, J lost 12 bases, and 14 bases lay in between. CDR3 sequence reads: CASSQDPTGQNTF. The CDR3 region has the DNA TGCGCCAGCAGCCAAGATCCCACAGGCCAGAACACCTTC.